Sequencing of this T cell receptor (beta chain) was carried out in a study of human T cells and chemical hapten exposure. The time point was: patch test 2, 6 weeks after DPC sensitization. Described treatment: therapeutic diphenylcyclopropenone sensitization with weekly scalp DPC. Each donor was an alopecia patient between 18 and 70 years of age who qualified for DPC. This clonotype occurred many times. TCRdb processed the RACE reads anew with MiXCR; each CDR3 protein has one entry. The sample contains roughly 40,000 distinct CDR3 sequences, just under 9% of which appear only once. CDR1 is SGHNT, CDR2 YYREEE, per germline (reference sequence). This CDR3 has 13 residues. J gave up 8 bases and V 2 bases, and 0 bases lay outside the gene matches.

Sequencing used whole blood, obtained in connection with sensitization to the hapten diphenylcyclopropenone (DPC). The clonotype comes from a woman between 40 and 50 years old with alopecia areata. Some clones in this sample may be carry-over from other donors' samples. The gene calls are TRBV5-4 and TRBJ1-6, with 8 nucleotides matching TRBD1. The CDR3 protein is CASSLQGDSPLHF. The CDR3 DNA reads TGTGCCAGCAGCTTACAGGGGGATTCACCCCTCCACTTT.